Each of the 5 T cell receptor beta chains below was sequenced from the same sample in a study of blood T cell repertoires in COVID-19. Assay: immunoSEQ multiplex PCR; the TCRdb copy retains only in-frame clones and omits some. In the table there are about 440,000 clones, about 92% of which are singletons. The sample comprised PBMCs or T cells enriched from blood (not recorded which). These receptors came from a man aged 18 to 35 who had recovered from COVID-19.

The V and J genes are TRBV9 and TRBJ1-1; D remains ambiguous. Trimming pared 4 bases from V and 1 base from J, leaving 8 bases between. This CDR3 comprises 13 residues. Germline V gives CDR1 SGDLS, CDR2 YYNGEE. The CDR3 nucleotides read TGTGCCAGCAGCCCCCCGGGGAACACTGAAGCTTTCTTT. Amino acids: CASSPPGNTEAFF.

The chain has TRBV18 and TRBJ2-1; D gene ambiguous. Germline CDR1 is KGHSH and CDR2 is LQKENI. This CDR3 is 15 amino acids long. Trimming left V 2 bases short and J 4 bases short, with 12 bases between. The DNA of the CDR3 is TGTGCCAGCTCACCAACGGGTTTTGCATACAATGAGCAGTTCTTC. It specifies CASSPTGFAYNEQFF.

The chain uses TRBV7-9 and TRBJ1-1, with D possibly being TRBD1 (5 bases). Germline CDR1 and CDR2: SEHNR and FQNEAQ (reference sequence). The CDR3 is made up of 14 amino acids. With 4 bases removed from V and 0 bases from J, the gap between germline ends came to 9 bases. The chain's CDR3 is CASSSDTMNTEAFF. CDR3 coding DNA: TGTGCCAGCAGCTCGGACACCATGAACACTGAAGCTTTCTTT.

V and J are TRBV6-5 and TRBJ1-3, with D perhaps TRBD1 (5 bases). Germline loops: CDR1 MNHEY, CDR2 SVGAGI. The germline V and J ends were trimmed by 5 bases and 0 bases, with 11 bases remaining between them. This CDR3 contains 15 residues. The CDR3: CASSRQGTSGNTIYF. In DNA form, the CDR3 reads TGTGCCAGCAGTCGGCAGGGAACCTCTGGAAACACCATATATTTT.

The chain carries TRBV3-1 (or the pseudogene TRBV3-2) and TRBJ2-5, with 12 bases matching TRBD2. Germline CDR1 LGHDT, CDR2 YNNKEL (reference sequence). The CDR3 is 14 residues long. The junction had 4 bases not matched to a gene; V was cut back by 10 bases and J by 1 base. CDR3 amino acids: CATTLAGGQETQYF. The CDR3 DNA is TGTGCCACCACACTAGCGGGGGGCCAAGAGACCCAGTACTTC.